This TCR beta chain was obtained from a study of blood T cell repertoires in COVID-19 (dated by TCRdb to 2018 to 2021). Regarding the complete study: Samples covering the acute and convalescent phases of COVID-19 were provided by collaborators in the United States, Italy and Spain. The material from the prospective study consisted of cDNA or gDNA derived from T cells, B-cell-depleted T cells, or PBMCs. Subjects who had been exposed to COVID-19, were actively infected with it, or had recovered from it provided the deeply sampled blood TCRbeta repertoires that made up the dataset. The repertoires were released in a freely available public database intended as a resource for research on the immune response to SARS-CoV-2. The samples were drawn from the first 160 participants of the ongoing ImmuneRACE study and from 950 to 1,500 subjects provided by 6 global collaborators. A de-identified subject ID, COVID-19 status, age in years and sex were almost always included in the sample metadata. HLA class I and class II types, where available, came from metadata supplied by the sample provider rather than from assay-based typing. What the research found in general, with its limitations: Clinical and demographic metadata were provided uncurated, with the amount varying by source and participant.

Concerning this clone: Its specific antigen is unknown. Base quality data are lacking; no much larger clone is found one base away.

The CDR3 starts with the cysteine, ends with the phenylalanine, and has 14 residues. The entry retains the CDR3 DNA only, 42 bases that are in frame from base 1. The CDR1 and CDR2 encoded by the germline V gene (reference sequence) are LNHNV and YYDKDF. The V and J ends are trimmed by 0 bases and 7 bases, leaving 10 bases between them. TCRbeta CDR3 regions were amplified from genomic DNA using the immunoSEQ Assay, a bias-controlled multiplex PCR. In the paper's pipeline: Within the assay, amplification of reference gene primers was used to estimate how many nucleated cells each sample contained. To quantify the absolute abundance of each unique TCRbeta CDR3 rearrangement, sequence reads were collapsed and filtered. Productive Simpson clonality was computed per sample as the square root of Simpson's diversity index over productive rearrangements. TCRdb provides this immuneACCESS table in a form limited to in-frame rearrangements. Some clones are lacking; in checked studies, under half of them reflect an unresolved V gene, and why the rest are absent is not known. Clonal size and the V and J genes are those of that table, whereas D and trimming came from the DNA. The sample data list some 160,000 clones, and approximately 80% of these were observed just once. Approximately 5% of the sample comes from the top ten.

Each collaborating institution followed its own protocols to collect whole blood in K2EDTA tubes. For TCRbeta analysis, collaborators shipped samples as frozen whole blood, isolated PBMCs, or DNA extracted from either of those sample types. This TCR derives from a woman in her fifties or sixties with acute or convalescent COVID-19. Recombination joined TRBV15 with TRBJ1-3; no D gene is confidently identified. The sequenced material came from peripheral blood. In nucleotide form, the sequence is TGTGCCACCAGCAGAGATAATGGAGGGAACACCATATATTTT. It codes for CATSRDNGGNTIYF.